What follows is one T cell receptor (beta chain) and its context. Its cognate antigen has yet to be identified. No much larger clone exists at a distance of one base, and base qualities are not known. This entry is derived from a study of control samples from healthy donors and cancer patients (TCRdb year 2020). Receptor libraries were prepared by the immunoSEQ multiplex PCR assay. In its TCRdb copy, this immuneACCESS table keeps in-frame sequences only and misses some clones. Where compared with another copy, unresolved V genes explain less than half of these, and the others have no known cause. The sample data list around 77,000 clones, and around 92% of these were observed just once. In total, the top ten clones hold 5.8% of the sample. CDR1 and CDR2 are read off the germline V gene as MDHEN and SYDVKM. V and J lose 5 bases and 6 bases, and a span of 10 bases separates them. The CDR3, from cysteine to phenylalanine, totals 12 residues. The only DNA kept is the CDR3, 36 bases in frame from the first base.

The clonotype was recovered from a woman aged 55-70 years in good health. The chain is made from TRBV28 and TRBJ1-1; the D gene is perhaps TRBD1, on 5 matching bases. The sequencing input was blood. The CDR3 here reads CASSNSGSEAFF. The sequenced DNA: TGTGCCAGCAGTAACTCAGGGTCTGAAGCTTTCTTT.